One sample yielded the 10 T cell receptor beta chains listed below, sequenced in a study of shared clonotypes between healthy human individuals. Measured with immunoSEQ multiplex PCR; TCRdb has only the in-frame clones, and not every one. The table includes nearly 1,000,000 clones, approximately 80% detected once. Sequenced sample: memory CD4+ T cells sorted from blood. Subset described: CD45RA-negative fraction. Source of these receptors: a young man in good health.

The J gene is TRBJ2-2, the V gene TRBV5-4; 12 nucleotides line up with TRBD2. This CDR3 contains 16 residues. The germline V gene has CDR1 SGHNT and CDR2 YYREEE (reference sequence). After removal of 6 bases from V and 5 bases from J, the junction contained 8 bases not matched to a gene. This chain's CDR3 is CASIETSGRTTGELFF. Written as DNA, the CDR3 is TGTGCCAGCATCGAGACTAGCGGGAGAACGACCGGGGAGCTGTTTTTT. Looking up the rest from reference TRBV5-4 and TRBJ2-2 gives the full variable domain: ETGVTQSPTHLIKTRGQQVTLRCSSQSGHNTVSWYQQALGQGPQFIFQYYREEENGRGNFPPRFSGLQFPNYSSELNVNALELDDSALYLCASIETSGRTTGELFFGEGSRLTVL.

The chain joins TRBV7-6 to TRBJ2-6; 11 nucleotides agree with TRBD2. The V gene end was trimmed by 4 bases and the J gene end by 0 bases; junction bases not matched to a gene: 5. The CDR3 contains 18 residues. The germline V gene encodes CDR1 SGHVS and CDR2 FNYEAQ. Here the CDR3 DNA reads TGTGCCAGCAGCTCCACCGGACTAGCGGGCTCTGGGGCCAACGTCCTGACTTTC. Translating it yields CASSSTGLAGSGANVLTF.

This chain joins TRBV6-1 and TRBJ2-5, with 7 bases fitting TRBD1. Per germline, CDR1 MNHNS and CDR2 SASEGT. Trimming took 7 bases from V and 4 from J; bases not matched to a gene: 3. This CDR3 is built from 12 residues. The CDR3: CASTRTGETQYF. The DNA of the CDR3 is TGTGCCAGCACGAGGACAGGAGAGACCCAGTACTTC.

This clone was seen a single time. The chain is built from TRBV7-2 and TRBJ2-5, with D tentatively TRBD2 (6 bases). Trimming removed 5 bases at V and 5 bases at J, with 18 bases between. CDR1 and CDR2 from the germline V gene are SGHTA and FQGNSA. This CDR3 comprises 15 residues. CDR3 sequence reads: CASSQSGGSGETQYF. DNA for the CDR3: TGTGCCAGCAGCCAATCTGGGGGGAGCGGTGAGACCCAGTACTTC.

Points on this clone: The same CDR3 is also encoded by other DNA sequences in this sample. The chain couples TRBV7-9 to TRBJ1-5, with a tentative D call TRBD1 (5 bases). Germline CDR1 and CDR2: SEHNR and FQNEAQ (reference sequence). With 1 base removed from V and 4 bases from J, the gap between germline ends came to 11 bases. The CDR3 totals 15 residues. The CDR3 DNA is TGTGCCAGCAGCTTAGGTTCAGGGTCGAATCAGCCCCAGCATTTT. This gives the protein CASSLGSGSNQPQHF. The complete variable domain, with remaining parts taken from reference TRBV7-9 and TRBJ1-5, reads DTGVSQNPRHKITKRGQNVTFRCDPISEHNRLYWYRQTLGQGPEFLTYFQNEAQLEKSRLLSDRFSAERPKGSFSTLEIQRTEQGDSAMYLCASSLGSGSNQPQHFGDGTRLSIL.

The chain combines TRBV30 with TRBJ2-7, with 7 bases fitting TRBD1. Trimming took 8 bases from V and 3 from J; bases not matched to a gene: 7. The germline CDR1 and CDR2 sequences are GTSNPN and SVGIG (reference sequence). CDR3 length: 12 amino acids. The CDR3 DNA reads as TGTGCCGTCACCGGGACAGACTACGAGCAGTACTTC. Its protein is CAVTGTDYEQYF.

The chain is built from TRBV7-2 and TRBJ1-5; D is unclear. Germline V gene data show CDR1 as SGHTA and CDR2 as FQGNSA. V dropped 1 base and J dropped 7 bases, with 14 bases sitting between them. This CDR3 spans 15 amino acids. The CDR3 nucleotides read TGTGCCAGCAGCTTAGAGGTCGGGTTAGGACAGCCCCAGCATTTT. This gives the protein CASSLEVGLGQPQHF.

The genes are TRBV4-3 and TRBJ2-3; D unclear. This CDR3 has 15 amino acids. V lost 1 base to trimming and J lost 0 bases, with 8 bases between them. Germline V gives CDR1 LGHNA, CDR2 YSLEER. In DNA form, the CDR3 reads TGCGCCAGCAGCCAAGCAGCGACTAGCACAGATACGCAGTATTTT. Its protein is CASSQAATSTDTQYF.

In its sample, this clone was seen once. V gene TRBV7-8 combines with J gene TRBJ2-7; D is tentatively TRBD1 or TRBD2 (5 bases each). The CDR3 consists of 13 residues. Germline values: CDR1 SGHVS, CDR2 FQNEAQ. The V gene lost 1 base and the J gene lost 4 bases, with 8 bases spanning the gap. CDR3 sequence (DNA): TGTGCCAGCAGCTTAGGGGGGATTTACGAGCAGTACTTC. As protein: CASSLGGIYEQYF.

The rearrangement uses TRBV6-1 and TRBJ2-6; D might be TRBD1 or TRBD2, each matching 5 bases. The CDR3 has 15 amino acids. Between the trimmed V and J ends, which lost 7 bases and 2 bases, there was a span of 12 bases. Germline values: CDR1 MNHNS, CDR2 SASEGT. This CDR3 reads CASKLDRTGANVLTF. CDR3 sequence (DNA): TGTGCCAGCAAACTAGACAGAACTGGGGCCAACGTCCTGACTTTC.